These 26 T cell receptor beta chains were all obtained from the same sample, sequenced in a study of shared clonotypes between healthy human individuals (TCRdb year 2020). For the CD8 naive samples, CD45RO-negative cells were positively selected for CCR7, yielding a CD45RA+CCR7+ population from which TemRA cells were excluded. Receptor amplification or capture employed the immunoSEQ multiplex PCR assay. TCRdb carries this immuneACCESS record with in-frame sequences only. Its versions omit some clonotypes, under half of them owing to an unresolved V gene in the studies checked, with the rest unexplained. The sample contains roughly 2.1 million clones, about 93% of them found a single time. The ten biggest clones cover around 1.7% of the sample. Sequencing used naive CD8+ T cells from PBMCs. The cell subset or site label, as the study defines it: CD45RA+CCR7+. Receptors originate from a man aged 18 to 35 in good health. Some clones in this sample may be carry-over from other donors' samples.

This clone was observed a single time. The rearrangement links TRBV5-5 to TRBJ1-1; D might be TRBD1 (6 bases). Trimming left V 0 bases short and J 4 bases short, with 16 bases between. Per the germline V gene, CDR1 is SGHKS and CDR2 is YYEKEE (reference sequence). The CDR3 has 16 residues. CDR3 sequence (DNA): TGTGCCAGCAGCTTGGGGGCCGGGGGCATAGGCACTGAAGCTTTCTTT. Protein sequence: CASSLGAGGIGTEAFF.

V usage is TRBV4-3 and J usage is TRBJ2-2; D gene unclear. Trimming cost V 0 bases and J 2 bases, with 13 bases left between them. The CDR3 sequence is 17 residues long. Germline CDR1 is LGHNA and CDR2 is YSLEER. The DNA for the CDR3 is TGCGCCAGCAGCCAAGATTCTCGAAGACTCAACACCGGGGAGCTGTTTTTT. Protein: CASSQDSRRLNTGELFF.

In DNA form, the CDR3 reads TGCGCCAGCAGCCAGACAGGGGTTAATGAAAAACTGTTTTTT. The encoded protein is CASSQTGVNEKLFF. The J gene is TRBJ1-4, the V gene TRBV4-3; 8 positions agree with TRBD1. Germline-derived CDR1 and CDR2 are LGHNA and YSLEER. The length of the CDR3 is 14 residues. The ends lost 3 bases at V and 4 bases at J; junction bases unmatched: 1.

The chain links TRBV6-1 to TRBJ1-2; possible D gene TRBD1, 6 bases. Germline loops: CDR1 MNHNS, CDR2 SASEGT. The ends were cut back, 2 bases at V and 4 bases at J, with 11 bases in the middle. The CDR3 spans 14 residues. The DNA for the CDR3 is TGTGCCAGCAGTGAACCCGGGACAACCTATGGCTACACCTTC. This codes for CASSEPGTTYGYTF.

On this clone: This sample includes further DNA sequences coding for the same CDR3. V gene TRBV27 combines with J gene TRBJ2-1, with no clear D. The V end was cut by 1 base, the J end by 4 bases, with 5 bases between. Germline-derived CDR1 and CDR2 are MNHEY and SMNVEV (reference sequence). CDR3 size: 13 residues. The CDR3 here is CASSLFRYNEQFF. CDR3 sequence (DNA): TGTGCCAGCAGTTTATTTCGATACAATGAGCAGTTCTTC.

The J gene is TRBJ2-7, the V gene TRBV4-3; tentatively, D is TRBD2 (6 bases). CDR1 and CDR2 (germline): LGHNA, YSLEER. The germline V and J ends were trimmed by 1 base and 3 bases, with 13 bases remaining between them. The CDR3 has 15 residues. The CDR3 loop is CASSQVWQGGYEQYF. CDR3 DNA sequence: TGCGCCAGCAGCCAAGTTTGGCAGGGAGGCTACGAGCAGTACTTC.

The chain has TRBV27 and TRBJ2-3, with D uncertain. Trimming shortened V by 9 bases and J by 5 bases, and 18 bases separated the two germline ends. This CDR3 has 14 residues. Germline loops: CDR1 MNHEY, CDR2 SMNVEV (reference sequence). The CDR3 DNA reads TGTGCCAGTGCCGAAAAACTTAGAGGAGATACGCAGTATTTT. Residues: CASAEKLRGDTQYF.

This clone occurred once. The genes are TRBV28 and TRBJ2-5; weak D call: TRBD1 (6 bases). Germline lookup yields CDR1 MDHEN and CDR2 SYDVKM. The CDR3 totals 16 residues. The V and J ends lost 5 bases and 5 bases respectively, with 21 bases between them. The CDR3 region is CASSPTDSSPRETQYF. The DNA for the CDR3 is TGTGCCAGCAGTCCAACGGACAGTTCCCCCCGGGAGACCCAGTACTTC. Combining the CDR3 with reference TRBV28 and TRBJ2-5 gives the whole variable domain DVKVTQSSRYLVKRTGEKVFLECVQDMDHENMFWYRQDPGLGLRLIYFSYDVKMKEKGDIPEGYSVSREKKERFSLILESASTNQTSMYLCASSPTDSSPRETQYFGPGTRLLVL.

The chain combines TRBV5-4 with TRBJ2-1, with 16 bases that match TRBD2. The CDR3 runs to 17 residues. V shed 5 bases, J shed 8 bases, and the junction held 10 bases outside the gene matches. From germline, CDR1 is SGHNT and CDR2 YYREEE (reference sequence). The CDR3 DNA reads TGTGCCAGCAGGGGACTAGCGGGAGGGCCCGATTTCGATGAGCAGTTCTTC. The encoded protein is CASRGLAGGPDFDEQFF.

The chain is built from TRBV9 and TRBJ2-5, with 7 nucleotides matching TRBD1. Germline V gene sequence: CDR1 SGDLS, CDR2 YYNGEE. Trimming cost V 4 bases and J 6 bases; bases outside gene matches: 6. The CDR3 covers 13 residues. The CDR3 nucleotides read TGTGCCAGCAGCACAGACAGGGAGAAGACCCAGTACTTC. It encodes CASSTDREKTQYF.

The chain recombines TRBV4-1 with TRBJ2-7; D is unclear. Germline V gives CDR1 MGHRA, CDR2 YSYEKL. The V gene lost 5 bases and the J gene lost 0 bases, with 11 bases spanning the gap. This CDR3 spans 14 amino acids. The CDR3 DNA follows: TGCGCCAGCAGCGGCCGGCTACCCTCCTACGAGCAGTACTTC. Encoded protein: CASSGRLPSYEQYF.

The rearrangement uses TRBV2 and TRBJ2-1; D could derive from TRBD1 or TRBD2 (5 bases each). Trimming shortened V by 2 bases and J by 6 bases, and 20 bases separated the two germline ends. The CDR3 is 17 residues long. Germline CDR1 and CDR2: SNHLY and FYNNEI. This CDR3 is CASSEYRDLDISNEQFF. The CDR3 DNA reads as TGTGCCAGCAGTGAATATCGGGACCTAGACATCTCCAATGAGCAGTTCTTC.

This chain uses TRBV30 with TRBJ1-5; D remains ambiguous. Germline-derived CDR1 and CDR2 are GTSNPN and SVGIG (reference sequence). V was shortened by 2 bases and J by 7 bases, with 9 bases between the two germline ends. This CDR3 spans 12 amino acids. CDR3 DNA: TGTGCCTGGAGTTGGGGAACGCAGCCCCAGCATTTT. Encoded protein: CAWSWGTQPQHF.

The V gene is TRBV4-2, the J gene TRBJ2-2; 7 nucleotides agree with TRBD2. The CDR3 has 16 amino acids. Per germline, CDR1 LGHNA and CDR2 YNFKEQ. V gave up 3 bases and J gave up 0 bases; unmatched junction bases: 4. The CDR3 DNA sequence: TGTGCCAGCAGCCAGGGGGGACTACCGAACACCGGGGAGCTGTTTTTT. Protein product: CASSQGGLPNTGELFF.

The genes are TRBV4-3 and TRBJ2-3, with TRBD2 matching over 11 bases. V gave up 0 bases and J gave up 4 bases; unmatched junction bases: 3. The CDR3 sequence is 16 residues long. The germline V gene encodes CDR1 LGHNA and CDR2 YSLEER. Here the CDR3 reads CASSQDLAGGPDTQYF. In DNA, the CDR3 is TGCGCCAGCAGCCAAGATCTAGCGGGAGGCCCAGATACGCAGTATTTT.

Of note for this clone: The sample carries other DNA sequences with the same CDR3. The chain carries TRBV28 and TRBJ1-2; 11 nucleotides agree with TRBD1. J was trimmed by 3 bases and V by 2 bases; bases with no gene match: 2. The CDR3 runs to 15 residues. CDR1 is MDHEN, CDR2 SYDVKM, per germline. CDR3 DNA: TGTGCCAGCAGTTTAGGACAGGGGGCCTACTATGGCTACACCTTC. It encodes CASSLGQGAYYGYTF.

The chain recombines TRBV13 with TRBJ2-3; TRBD2 might be the D (6 bases). The CDR3 spans 15 residues. Germline V gene sequence: CDR1 PRHDT, CDR2 FYEKMQ (reference sequence). V was trimmed by 0 bases and J by 2 bases, leaving 9 bases between them. The CDR3 DNA follows: TGTGCCAGCAGCTTAGGAGAGCGGGTCACAGATACGCAGTATTTT. Translation: CASSLGERVTDTQYF.

With respect to this clone: The sample carries other DNA sequences with the same CDR3. The gene calls are TRBV27 and TRBJ1-5; the D is unclear. The CDR3 sequence is 15 residues long. Trimming removed 2 bases at V and 0 bases at J, with 8 bases between. Germline assignment: CDR1 MNHEY and CDR2 SMNVEV (reference sequence). CDR3 sequence: CASSLGQYSNQPQHF. DNA for the CDR3: TGTGCCAGCAGTTTAGGGCAGTATAGCAATCAGCCCCAGCATTTT.

The chain links TRBV7-6 to TRBJ2-7; D unresolved. Germline CDR1 and CDR2: SGHVS and FNYEAQ. Trimming stripped 5 bases from V and 3 bases from J, with 17 bases between. CDR3 length: 15 amino acids. CDR3 in amino acids: CASSAARSPFYEQYF. The CDR3 nucleotides read TGTGCCAGCAGCGCCGCTAGAAGCCCATTCTACGAGCAGTACTTC.

V is TRBV7-3 and J is TRBJ2-1; 13 nucleotides agree with TRBD2. This CDR3 comprises 15 residues. Unmatched junction bases numbered 4, after V lost 5 bases and J lost 6 bases. CDR1 SGHTA and CDR2 FQGTGA come from the germline V gene. This CDR3 is CASSELAGGLNEQFF. CDR3 DNA: TGTGCCAGCAGCGAACTAGCGGGAGGGCTCAATGAGCAGTTCTTC.

The chain joins TRBV19 to TRBJ2-7, with 11 bases aligning to TRBD2. V lost 9 bases, J lost 5 bases, and 9 bases stayed unmatched. Germline V CDR1 and CDR2: LNHDA, SQIVND (reference sequence). The CDR3 covers 14 residues. CDR3 bases: TGTGCCAGCTCATATAGCGGGAGGGCCCACGAGCAGTACTTC. The encoded protein is CASSYSGRAHEQYF.

This rearrangement joins TRBV19 to TRBJ1-1; no firm D call. Germline assignment: CDR1 LNHDA and CDR2 SQIVND (reference sequence). This CDR3 region has 13 residues. Trimming took off 6 bases at V and 3 bases at J, with 11 bases between the two ends. In nucleotides, the CDR3 is TGTGCCAGTAGCCCCACATACGACACTGAAGCTTTCTTT. Protein sequence: CASSPTYDTEAFF.

The V and J genes are TRBV5-1 and TRBJ2-3, with D perhaps being TRBD1 or TRBD2 (6 bases each). V lost 0 bases, J lost 4 bases, and 12 bases lay in between. Germline V gene data show CDR1 as SGHRS and CDR2 as YFSETQ. This CDR3 contains 15 residues. The CDR3 bases are TGCGCCAGCAGCTTGGGGAACAGGGAGGCAGATACGCAGTATTTT. Translating it yields CASSLGNREADTQYF.

Of note for this clone: Other DNA variants within this sample encode the same CDR3. V usage is TRBV9 and J usage is TRBJ1-2, with 11 bases fitting TRBD1. Trimming took 4 bases from V and 2 from J; bases not matched to a gene: 4. This CDR3 has 15 amino acids. The V gene's germline CDR1 is SGDLS and CDR2 YYNGEE. Here the CDR3 DNA reads TGTGCCAGCAGCCCGGGGGACAGGGGGAACTATGGCTACACCTTC. Its translation is CASSPGDRGNYGYTF.

The J gene is TRBJ2-1, the V gene TRBV27; possibly TRBD2 for D (5 bases). The length of the CDR3 is 15 residues. The germline V and J ends were trimmed by 2 bases and 2 bases, with 10 bases remaining between them. Germline CDR1 and CDR2: MNHEY and SMNVEV (reference sequence). The chain's CDR3 is CASSLASFAYNEQFF. For the CDR3, the DNA is TGTGCCAGCAGTTTAGCTAGCTTTGCCTACAATGAGCAGTTCTTC.

The V call is TRBV5-1, the J call TRBJ1-2; the D is unclear. The CDR3 contains 13 residues. CDR1 is SGHRS, CDR2 YFSETQ, per germline. With 4 bases removed from V and 1 base from J, the gap between germline ends came to 8 bases. In nucleotides, the CDR3 is TGCGCCAGCAGCACCGACATTAACTATGGCTACACCTTC. It yields the protein CASSTDINYGYTF. The whole variable domain, filled in from reference TRBV5-1 and TRBJ1-2, reads KAGVTQTPRYLIKTRGQQVTLSCSPISGHRSVSWYQQTPGQGLQFLFEYFSETQRNKGNFPGRFSGRQFSNSRSEMNVSTLELGDSALYLCASSTDINYGYTFGSGTRLTVV.